Detailed here is one TCR beta chain. Its cognate antigen is unknown. Those with hyperthyroidism were 18 to 65 years old, newly diagnosed, and ill for under 2 months. Patients were excluded because of uncontrolled infection, other autoimmune disease, pregnancy or lactation. The CDR3 length is 13 residues. V lost 3 bases and J lost 2, with 7 bases in between. The V gene's germline CDR1 is MNHGY and CDR2 SVAAGI. This sample was taken from a study of T cells in Graves' hyperthyroidism and ophthalmopathy. Study information: Blood was drawn when the patient was first diagnosed and still untreated.

Amplification of TCR beta CDR3 regions used RNA as the template. First-round RT-PCR with HTBI primers amplified the TCR CDR3 region. TCRdb analysed the multiplex PCR reads with MiXCR anew, one entry per CDR3 protein. The sample has fewer than 400,000 distinct CDR3 sequences; 25% are singletons. Findings and caveats of the study: In the blood, most expanded thyroid clonotypes above 0.001 appeared as well.

The material sequenced was blood. This receptor was taken from a man over 45 with Graves' hyperthyroidism. V is TRBV6-9 and J is TRBJ1-1; no clear D. The CDR3 sequence is CASSYDGNTEAFF. The CDR3 coding sequence is TGTGCCAGCAGTTACGACGGTAACACTGAAGCTTTCTTT.